The T cell receptor (beta chain) under discussion was sequenced for a study of OX40 agonist ivuxolimab in advanced cancers. General study points: Part of the nonresponder group also had normalized T-cell clonal expansion that was low.

This table comes from immunoSEQ multiplex PCR, and its TCRdb copy is limited to in-frame clones, with some not included. The table records roughly 45,000 clones, 80% to 85% of them present only once. Remarks on this clone: Its antigen is unknown.

The germline CDR1 and CDR2 sequences are SEHNR and FQNEAQ (reference sequence). The CDR3 contains 14 residues. The starting material was CD4+ or CD8+ T cells sorted from blood, obtained in a trial of the OX40 agonist ivuxolimab. The receptor's source is an adult with an advanced solid tumor such as melanoma, head and neck, liver or kidney cancer. The V gene is TRBV7-9, the J gene TRBJ1-4; TRBD1 matches 12 bases. The CDR3 bases are TGTGCGGGGACAGGGGGCATTCTGAATGAAAAACTGTTTTTT. Translation gives CAGTGGILNEKLFF.